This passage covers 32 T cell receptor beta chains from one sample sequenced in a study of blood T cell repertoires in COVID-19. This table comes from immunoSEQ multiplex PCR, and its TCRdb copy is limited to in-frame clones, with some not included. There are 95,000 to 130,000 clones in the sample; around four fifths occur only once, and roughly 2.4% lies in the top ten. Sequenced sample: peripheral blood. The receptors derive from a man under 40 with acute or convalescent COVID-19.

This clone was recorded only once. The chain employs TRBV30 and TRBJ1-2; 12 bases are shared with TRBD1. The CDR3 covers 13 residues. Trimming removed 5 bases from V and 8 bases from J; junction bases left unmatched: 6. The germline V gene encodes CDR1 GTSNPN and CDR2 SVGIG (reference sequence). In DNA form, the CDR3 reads TGTGCCTGGGGGACAGGGGGCTCGGAGGGCTACACCTTC. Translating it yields CAWGTGGSEGYTF. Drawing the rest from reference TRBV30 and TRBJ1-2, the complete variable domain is SQTIHQWPATLVQPVGSPLSLECTVEGTSNPNLYWYRQAAGRGLQLLFYSVGIGQISSEVPQNLSASRPQDRQFILSSKKLLLSDSGFYLCAWGTGGSEGYTFGSGTRLTVV.

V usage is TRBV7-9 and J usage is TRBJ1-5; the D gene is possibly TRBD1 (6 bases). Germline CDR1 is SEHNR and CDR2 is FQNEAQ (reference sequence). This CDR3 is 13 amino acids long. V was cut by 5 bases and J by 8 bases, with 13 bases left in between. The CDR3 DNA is TGTGCCAGCAGCCGACAGGCGGTGGAGCCCCAGCATTTT. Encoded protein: CASSRQAVEPQHF. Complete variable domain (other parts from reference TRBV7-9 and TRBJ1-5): DTGVSQNPRHKITKRGQNVTFRCDPISEHNRLYWYRQTLGQGPEFLTYFQNEAQLEKSRLLSDRFSAERPKGSFSTLEIQRTEQGDSAMYLCASSRQAVEPQHFGDGTRLSIL.

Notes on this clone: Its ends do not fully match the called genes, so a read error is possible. CDR3 in DNA: TGTGCCAGCGGCTTCACAGGGGGCCTGCAGTATTTT. This codes for CASGFTGGLQYF. The rearrangement uses TRBV7-9 and TRBJ2-3, with 9 bases that match TRBD1. The CDR3 spans 12 residues. From germline, CDR1 is SEHNR and CDR2 FQNEAQ (reference sequence).

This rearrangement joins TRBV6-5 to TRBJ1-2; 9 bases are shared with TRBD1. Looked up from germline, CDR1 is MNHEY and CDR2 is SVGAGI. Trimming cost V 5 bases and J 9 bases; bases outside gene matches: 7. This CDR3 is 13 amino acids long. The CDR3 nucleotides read TGTGCCAGCAGTCCCGGGACAGGGCGTAGCTACACCTTC. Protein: CASSPGTGRSYTF.

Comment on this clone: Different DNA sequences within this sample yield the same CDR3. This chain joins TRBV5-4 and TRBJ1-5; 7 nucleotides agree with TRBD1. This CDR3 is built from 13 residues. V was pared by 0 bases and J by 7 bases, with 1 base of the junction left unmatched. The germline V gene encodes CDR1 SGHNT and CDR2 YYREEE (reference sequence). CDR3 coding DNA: TGTGCCAGCAGCTTGGACAGGGGACAGCCCCAGCATTTT. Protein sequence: CASSLDRGQPQHF.

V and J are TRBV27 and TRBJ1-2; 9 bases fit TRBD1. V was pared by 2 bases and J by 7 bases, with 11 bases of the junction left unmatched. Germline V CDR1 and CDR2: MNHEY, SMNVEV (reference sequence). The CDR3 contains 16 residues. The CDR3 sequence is CASSLGQGNWVGGYTF. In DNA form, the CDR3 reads TGTGCCAGCAGTTTAGGACAGGGGAATTGGGTTGGTGGCTACACCTTC.

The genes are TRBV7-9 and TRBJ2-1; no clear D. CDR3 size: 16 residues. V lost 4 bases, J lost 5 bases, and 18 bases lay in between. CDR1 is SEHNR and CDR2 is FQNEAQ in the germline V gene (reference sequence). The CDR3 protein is CASSSGLTVTHNEQFF. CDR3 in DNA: TGTGCCAGCAGCTCAGGTCTTACCGTCACCCACAATGAGCAGTTCTTC.

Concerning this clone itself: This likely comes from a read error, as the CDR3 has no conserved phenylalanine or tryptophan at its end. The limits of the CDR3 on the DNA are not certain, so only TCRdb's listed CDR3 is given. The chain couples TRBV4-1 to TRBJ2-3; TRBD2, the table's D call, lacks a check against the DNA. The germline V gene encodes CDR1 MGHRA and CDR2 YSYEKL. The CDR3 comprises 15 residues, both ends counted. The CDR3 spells CASSQEPSRLGPERL.

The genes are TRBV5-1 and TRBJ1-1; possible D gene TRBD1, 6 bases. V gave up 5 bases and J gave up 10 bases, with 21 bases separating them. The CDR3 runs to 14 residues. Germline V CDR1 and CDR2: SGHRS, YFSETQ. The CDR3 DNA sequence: TGCGCCAGCAGTTTGACAGGTTGGGATAGAGGAGCTTTCTTT. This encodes CASSLTGWDRGAFF.

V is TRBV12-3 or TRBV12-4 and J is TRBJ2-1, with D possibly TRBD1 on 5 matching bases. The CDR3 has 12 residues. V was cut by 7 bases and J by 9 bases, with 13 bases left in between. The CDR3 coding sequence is TGTGCCAGCACCAAAGGGGCTGGTGAGCAGTTCTTC. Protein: CASTKGAGEQFF.

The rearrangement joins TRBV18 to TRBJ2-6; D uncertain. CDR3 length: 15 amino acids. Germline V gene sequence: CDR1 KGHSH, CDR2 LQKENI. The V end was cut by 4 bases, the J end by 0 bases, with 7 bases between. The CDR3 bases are TGTGCCAGCTCACTTGGCACCTCTGGGGCCAACGTCCTGACTTTC. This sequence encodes CASSLGTSGANVLTF.

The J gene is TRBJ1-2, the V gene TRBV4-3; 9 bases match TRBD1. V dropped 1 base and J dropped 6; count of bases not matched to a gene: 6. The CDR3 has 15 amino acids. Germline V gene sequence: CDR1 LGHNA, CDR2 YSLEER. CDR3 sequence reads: CASSQATRQGDGYTF. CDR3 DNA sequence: TGCGCCAGCAGCCAAGCCACCCGACAGGGGGATGGCTACACCTTC.

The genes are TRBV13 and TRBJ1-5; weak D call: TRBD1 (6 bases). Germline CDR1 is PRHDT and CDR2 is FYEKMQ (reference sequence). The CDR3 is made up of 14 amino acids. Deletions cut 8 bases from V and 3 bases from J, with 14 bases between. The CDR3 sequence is CASSSGVDNQPQHF. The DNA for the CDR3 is TGTGCCAGCTCCTCAGGGGTTGACAATCAGCCCCAGCATTTT.

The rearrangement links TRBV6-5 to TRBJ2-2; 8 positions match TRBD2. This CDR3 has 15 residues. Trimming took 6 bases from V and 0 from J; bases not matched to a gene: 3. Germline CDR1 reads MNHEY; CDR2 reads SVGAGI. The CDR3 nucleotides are TGTGCCAGCAGCCGGGGGGGGACGAACACCGGGGAGCTGTTTTTT. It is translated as CASSRGGTNTGELFF.

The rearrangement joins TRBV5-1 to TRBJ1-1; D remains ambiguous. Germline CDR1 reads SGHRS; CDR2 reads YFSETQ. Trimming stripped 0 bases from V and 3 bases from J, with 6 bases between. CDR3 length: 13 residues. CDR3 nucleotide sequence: TGCGCCAGCAGCTTGGACGCGTACACTGAAGCTTTCTTT. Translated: CASSLDAYTEAFF.

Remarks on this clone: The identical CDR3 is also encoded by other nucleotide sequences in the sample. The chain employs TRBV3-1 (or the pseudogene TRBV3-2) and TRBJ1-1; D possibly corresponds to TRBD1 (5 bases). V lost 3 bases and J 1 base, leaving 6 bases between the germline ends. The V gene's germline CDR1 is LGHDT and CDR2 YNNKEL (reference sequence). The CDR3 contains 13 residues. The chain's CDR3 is CASSQGGNTEAFF. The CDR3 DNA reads TGTGCCAGCAGCCAGGGGGGGAACACTGAAGCTTTCTTT.

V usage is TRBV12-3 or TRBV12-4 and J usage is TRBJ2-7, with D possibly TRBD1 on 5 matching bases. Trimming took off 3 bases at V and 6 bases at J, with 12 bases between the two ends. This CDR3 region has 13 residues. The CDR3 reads CASSFVRTSEQYF. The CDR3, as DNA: TGTGCCAGCAGTTTTGTCCGGACAAGCGAGCAGTACTTC.

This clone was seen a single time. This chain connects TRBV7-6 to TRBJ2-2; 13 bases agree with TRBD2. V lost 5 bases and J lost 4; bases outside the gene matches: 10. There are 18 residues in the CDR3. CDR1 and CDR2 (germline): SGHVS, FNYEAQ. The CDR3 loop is CASSPTSGGPAGTGELFF. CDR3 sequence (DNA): TGTGCCAGCAGCCCGACTAGCGGGGGGCCTGCGGGCACCGGGGAGCTGTTTTTT.

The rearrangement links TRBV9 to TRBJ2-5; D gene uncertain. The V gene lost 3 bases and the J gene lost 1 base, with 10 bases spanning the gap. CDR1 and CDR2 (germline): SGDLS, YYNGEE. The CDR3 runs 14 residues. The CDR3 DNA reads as TGTGCCAGCAGCGCCGGCGACACCCAAGAGACCCAGTACTTC. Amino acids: CASSAGDTQETQYF.

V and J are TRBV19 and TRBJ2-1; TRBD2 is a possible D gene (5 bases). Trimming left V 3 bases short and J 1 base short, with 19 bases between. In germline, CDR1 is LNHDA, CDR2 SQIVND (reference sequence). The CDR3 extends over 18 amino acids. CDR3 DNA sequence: TGTGCCAGTAGTATTGAGGACGGCTCCCCGGGATCCTACAATGAGCAGTTCTTC. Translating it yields CASSIEDGSPGSYNEQFF.

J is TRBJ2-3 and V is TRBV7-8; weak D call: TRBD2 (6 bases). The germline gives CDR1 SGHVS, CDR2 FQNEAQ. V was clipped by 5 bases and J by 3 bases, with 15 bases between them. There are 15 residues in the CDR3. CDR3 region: CASSTPGRSTDTQYF. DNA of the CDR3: TGTGCCAGCAGCACCCCGGGGAGGAGTACAGATACGCAGTATTTT.

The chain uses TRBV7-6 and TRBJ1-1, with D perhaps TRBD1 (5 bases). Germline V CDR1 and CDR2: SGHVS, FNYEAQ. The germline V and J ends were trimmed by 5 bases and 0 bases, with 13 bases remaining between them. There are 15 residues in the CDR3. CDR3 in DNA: TGTGCCAGCAGCCCTGCCCAGACAGTGAACACTGAAGCTTTCTTT. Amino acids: CASSPAQTVNTEAFF.

CDR3 DNA: TGCGCCAGCAGCTTGGAGCATAGCAATCAGCCCCAGCATTTT. Protein product: CASSLEHSNQPQHF. This rearrangement joins TRBV5-1 to TRBJ1-5; D uncertain. CDR1 and CDR2 from the germline V gene are SGHRS and YFSETQ. V was pared by 0 bases and J by 0 bases, with 4 bases between. The CDR3 is 14 residues long.

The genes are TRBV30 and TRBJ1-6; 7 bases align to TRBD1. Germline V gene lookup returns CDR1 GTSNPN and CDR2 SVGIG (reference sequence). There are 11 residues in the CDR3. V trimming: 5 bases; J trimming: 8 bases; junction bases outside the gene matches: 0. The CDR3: CAWGTDSPLHF. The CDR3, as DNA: TGTGCCTGGGGGACAGATTCACCCCTCCACTTT.

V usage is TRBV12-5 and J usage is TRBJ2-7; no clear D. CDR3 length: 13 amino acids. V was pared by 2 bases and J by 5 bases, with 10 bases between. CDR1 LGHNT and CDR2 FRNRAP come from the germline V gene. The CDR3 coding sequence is TGTGCTAGTGGTTTGCCACTCCCCCACGAGCAGTACTTC. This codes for CASGLPLPHEQYF.

The CDR3 coding sequence is TGCGCCAGCAGCCAAGATATCTTACAGGCCTCTGGAAACACCATATATTTT. Amino acid sequence: CASSQDILQASGNTIYF. The V call is TRBV4-3, the J call TRBJ1-3, with D possibly being TRBD1 (5 bases). V gave up 0 bases and J gave up 0 bases, with 12 bases separating them. CDR1 is LGHNA, CDR2 YSLEER, per germline. The CDR3 consists of 17 residues.

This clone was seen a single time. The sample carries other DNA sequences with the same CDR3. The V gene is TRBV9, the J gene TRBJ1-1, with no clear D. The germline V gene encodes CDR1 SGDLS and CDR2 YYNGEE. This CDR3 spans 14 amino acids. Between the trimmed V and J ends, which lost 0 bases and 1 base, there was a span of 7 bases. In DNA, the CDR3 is TGTGCCAGCAGCGTAGTAGGAGGGAACACTGAAGCTTTCTTT. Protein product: CASSVVGGNTEAFF. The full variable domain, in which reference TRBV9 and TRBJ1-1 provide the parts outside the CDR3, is DSGVTQTPKHLITATGQRVTLRCSPRSGDLSVYWYQQSLDQGLQFLIQYYNGEERAKGNILERFSAQQFPDLHSELNLSSLELGDSALYFCASSVVGGNTEAFFGQGTRLTVV.

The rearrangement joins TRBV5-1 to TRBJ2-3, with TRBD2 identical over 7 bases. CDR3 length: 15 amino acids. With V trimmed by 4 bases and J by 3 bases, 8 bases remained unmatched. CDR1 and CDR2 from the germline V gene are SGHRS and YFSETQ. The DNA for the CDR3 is TGCGCCAGCAGCCCGGGGGGTTCGGTGACAGATACGCAGTATTTT. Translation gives CASSPGGSVTDTQYF.

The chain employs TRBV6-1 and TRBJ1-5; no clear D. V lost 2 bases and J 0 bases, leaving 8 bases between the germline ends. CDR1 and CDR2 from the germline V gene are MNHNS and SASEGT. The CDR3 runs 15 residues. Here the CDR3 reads CASSEYSLSNQPQHF. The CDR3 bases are TGTGCCAGCAGTGAATACAGTCTTAGCAATCAGCCCCAGCATTTT.

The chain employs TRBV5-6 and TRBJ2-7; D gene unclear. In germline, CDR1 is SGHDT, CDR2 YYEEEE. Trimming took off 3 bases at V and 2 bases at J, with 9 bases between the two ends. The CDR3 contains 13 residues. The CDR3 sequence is CASSSDFAYEQYV. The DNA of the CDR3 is TGTGCCAGCAGCTCCGACTTTGCCTACGAGCAGTACGTC.

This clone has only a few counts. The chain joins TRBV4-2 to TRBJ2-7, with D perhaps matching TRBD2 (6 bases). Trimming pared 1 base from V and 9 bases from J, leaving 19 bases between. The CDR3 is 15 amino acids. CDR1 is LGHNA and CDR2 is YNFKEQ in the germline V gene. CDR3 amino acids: CASSQGQAGNARQYF. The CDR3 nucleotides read TGTGCCAGCAGCCAAGGCCAAGCGGGTAACGCCCGGCAGTACTTC.

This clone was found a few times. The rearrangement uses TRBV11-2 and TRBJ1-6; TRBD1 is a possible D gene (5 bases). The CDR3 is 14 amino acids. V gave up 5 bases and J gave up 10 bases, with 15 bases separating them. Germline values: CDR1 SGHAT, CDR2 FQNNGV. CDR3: CASSLQEGRSPLHF. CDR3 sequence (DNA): TGTGCCAGCAGCCTCCAGGAGGGGCGCTCACCCCTCCACTTT.